These 27 T cell receptor beta chains came from one sample sequenced in a study of T cells in Graves' hyperthyroidism and ophthalmopathy. Amplified TCR beta CDR3 regions came from RNA transcripts. TCR CDR3 underwent first-round RT-PCR with the HTBI primer set. TCRdb redid the calling of the multiplex PCR reads with MiXCR, one entry per CDR3 protein. The sample has about 290,000 distinct CDR3 sequences, more than 10% seen once. Material for sequencing was blood. The receptors were gathered from a woman between 25 and 40 years old with Graves' hyperthyroidism that later progressed to Graves' ophthalmopathy.

This clonotype has at least ten counts. CDR3 sequence: CAASLLAGDEGEQFF. The CDR3, as DNA: TGTGCCGCCTCCCTACTAGCGGGAGATGAGGGTGAGCAGTTCTTC. This chain links TRBV11-2 with TRBJ2-1; TRBD2 agrees at 11 bases. V gave up 11 bases and J gave up 9 bases; unmatched junction bases: 15. CDR1 is SGHAT and CDR2 is FQNNGV in the germline V gene. CDR3 length: 15 amino acids.

This clonotype was counted ten times or more. V and J are TRBV29-1 and TRBJ1-2; 7 nucleotides match TRBD1. This CDR3 is built from 13 residues. J was trimmed by 2 bases and V by 3 bases; bases with no gene match: 3. The germline V gene has CDR1 SQVTM and CDR2 ANQGSEA. CDR3 protein: CSVDQGGNYGYTF. Written as DNA, the CDR3 is TGCAGCGTTGACCAGGGGGGAAACTATGGCTACACCTTC.

This clonotype has a handful of counts. It may be a read error: a sequence one base away is much more abundant. V gene TRBV7-2 combines with J gene TRBJ2-1; 8 positions match TRBD2. V trimming: 5 bases; J trimming: 10 bases; junction bases outside the gene matches: 7. The CDR3 length is 13 residues. CDR1 is SGHTA, CDR2 FQGNSA, per germline. Written as DNA, the CDR3 is TGTGCCAGCAGCCGGGGGGGACTGCGAGAGCAGTTCTTC. Amino acid sequence: CASSRGGLREQFF.

This rearrangement joins TRBV4-3 to TRBJ2-5, with 10 bases that match TRBD2. The junction had 10 bases not matched to a gene; V was cut back by 0 bases and J by 6 bases. Germline V gene sequence: CDR1 LGHNA, CDR2 YSLEER. The CDR3 consists of 17 residues. The CDR3 spells CASSQDLVAGGGQTQYF. The DNA for the CDR3 is TGCGCCAGCAGCCAAGATTTAGTAGCGGGAGGTGGGCAGACCCAGTACTTC.

This clonotype was counted many times. The CDR3 sequence: CATSRREEEGAFF. As DNA, the CDR3 is TGTGCCACCAGCAGACGCGAGGAAGAGGGAGCTTTCTTT. This chain links TRBV15 with TRBJ1-1; no reliable D call. Germline V gene sequence: CDR1 LNHNV, CDR2 YYDKDF (reference sequence). This CDR3 is built from 13 residues. The V end lost 2 bases, the J end lost 10 bases, and 14 bases lay between the germline ends.

This clonotype was detected many times. This rearrangement joins TRBV14 to TRBJ2-1, with a tentative D call TRBD2 (6 bases). V was clipped by 4 bases and J by 6 bases, with 22 bases between them. This CDR3 region has 17 residues. CDR1 and CDR2 from the germline V gene are SGHDN and FVKESK. The CDR3 region has the DNA TGTGCCAGCAGCCCGAAACGGCCGGGAGAATATGGCAATGAGCAGTTCTTC. Translating gives CASSPKRPGEYGNEQFF.

This clonotype came up many times. The CDR3 is CASSLWQTYEQYF. The CDR3 region has the DNA TGTGCCAGCAGTTTATGGCAGACCTACGAGCAGTACTTC. This chain uses TRBV28 with TRBJ2-7; D ambiguous. The germline V gene has CDR1 MDHEN and CDR2 SYDVKM. Trimming took 0 bases from V and 2 from J, leaving 5 bases between them. This CDR3 has 13 amino acids. Combining the CDR3 with reference TRBV28 and TRBJ2-7 gives the whole variable domain DVKVTQSSRYLVKRTGEKVFLECVQDMDHENMFWYRQDPGLGLRLIYFSYDVKMKEKGDIPEGYSVSREKKERFSLILESASTNQTSMYLCASSLWQTYEQYFGPGTRLTVT.

The chain employs TRBV6-1 and TRBJ2-5; 8 positions agree with TRBD1. Trimming at V came to 7 bases and at J to 13 bases, leaving 8 bases not matched to a gene. This CDR3 has 11 residues. CDR1 is MNHNS, CDR2 SASEGT, per germline. Here the CDR3 DNA reads TGTGCCAGCAATGCCGGGACAGGTTGGTACTTC. This translates into CASNAGTGWYF.

This clonotype was seen more than once but under ten times. In DNA, the CDR3 is TGTGCCAGCAGCTCTCAACAGGCCAGCCGGGGTTACGAGCAGTACTTC. It is translated as CASSSQQASRGYEQYF. The J gene is TRBJ2-7, the V gene TRBV5-6, with D perhaps assigned TRBD1 or TRBD2 (5 bases each). V was shortened by 3 bases and J by 4 bases, with 20 bases between the two germline ends. In germline, CDR1 is SGHDT, CDR2 YYEEEE. This CDR3 is built from 16 residues.

This sequence joins TRBV6-1 and TRBJ2-1; D is unresolved. V was pared by 0 bases and J by 5 bases, with 5 bases between. Looked up from germline, CDR1 is MNHNS and CDR2 is SASEGT. The CDR3 length is 13 residues. The CDR3, as DNA: TGTGCCAGCAGTGAAGCCCATAACAATGAGCAGTTCTTC. It specifies CASSEAHNNEQFF.

The gene calls are TRBV7-9 and TRBJ1-1; TRBD1 agrees at 10 bases. V shed 5 bases, J shed 5 bases, and the junction held 2 bases outside the gene matches. Looked up from germline, CDR1 is SEHNR and CDR2 is FQNEAQ (reference sequence). There are 13 residues in the CDR3. CDR3 coding DNA: TGTGCCAGCAGCCCGGGACAGGGGACTGAAGCTTTCTTT. As protein: CASSPGQGTEAFF.

This clonotype occurred many times. V and J are TRBV27 and TRBJ2-5; 12 bases fit TRBD2. V dropped 7 bases and J dropped 4; count of bases not matched to a gene: 10. The CDR3 length is 16 residues. Germline assignment: CDR1 MNHEY and CDR2 SMNVEV (reference sequence). As DNA, the CDR3 is TGTGCCAGCAATCTACTAGCGGGAGGCGGTCCAGAGACCCAGTACTTC. Its translation is CASNLLAGGGPETQYF.

The sample holds many counts of this clonotype. J is TRBJ2-1 and V is TRBV20-1; 9 bases align to TRBD1. With V trimmed by 4 bases and J by 6 bases, 13 bases remained unmatched. Germline CDR1 is DFQATT and CDR2 is SNEGSKA (reference sequence). The CDR3 has 16 amino acids. The CDR3 spells CSANTPGQGIPNEQFF. The CDR3 DNA is TGCAGTGCTAATACCCCAGGACAGGGGATCCCCAATGAGCAGTTCTTC.

In this sample, this clonotype turned up many times. V gene TRBV20-1 combines with J gene TRBJ1-6, with a weak D call TRBD1 (5 bases). The CDR3 runs 14 residues. The V end lost 5 bases, the J end lost 7 bases, and 15 bases lay between the germline ends. Germline lookup yields CDR1 DFQATT and CDR2 SNEGSKA (reference sequence). Here the CDR3 DNA reads TGCAGTGCTCAATGGGACGGGGGAAATTCACCCCTCCACTTT. This codes for CSAQWDGGNSPLHF.

The chain couples TRBV6-2 or TRBV6-3 to TRBJ2-5, with TRBD2 matching over 7 bases. The junction had 5 bases not matched to a gene; V was cut back by 2 bases and J by 2 bases. Germline values: CDR1 MNHEY, CDR2 SVGEGT. The CDR3 consists of 15 residues. As DNA, the CDR3 is TGTGCCAGCAGTTACGGACTAGAGGAGCAAGAGACCCAGTACTTC. Its protein is CASSYGLEEQETQYF.

This clonotype occurred many times. V is TRBV15 and J is TRBJ1-4; no clear D. Germline V lookup: CDR1 LNHNV, CDR2 YYDKDF (reference sequence). The CDR3 consists of 13 residues. V was trimmed by 4 bases and J by 4 bases, leaving 7 bases between them. The CDR3 loop is CATSTGINEKLFF. The CDR3 DNA is TGTGCCACCAGCACCGGGATTAATGAAAAACTGTTTTTT.

In this sample, this clonotype turned up many times. V usage is TRBV5-1 and J usage is TRBJ2-6; maybe TRBD2 (5 bases). The germline gives CDR1 SGHRS, CDR2 YFSETQ. The CDR3 is 15 amino acids. The V end lost 4 bases, the J end lost 3 bases, and 11 bases lay between the germline ends. DNA of the CDR3: TGCGCCAGCAGCCAAGAGGGATATGGGGCCAACGTCCTGACTTTC. Its translation: CASSQEGYGANVLTF.

Many counts were recorded for this clonotype. CDR3 nucleotide sequence: TGTGCCAGCAGTTTCCCGGGACTAGCGGCAGGGGAGACCCAGTACTTC. This encodes CASSFPGLAAGETQYF. This rearrangement joins TRBV28 to TRBJ2-5, with 11 bases that match TRBD2. The CDR3 covers 16 residues. V lost 3 bases and J lost 5; bases outside the gene matches: 8. The germline V gene encodes CDR1 MDHEN and CDR2 SYDVKM.

The rearrangement links TRBV20-1 to TRBJ2-1; D unresolved. Germline V lookup: CDR1 DFQATT, CDR2 SNEGSKA (reference sequence). The CDR3 totals 12 residues. The CDR3 DNA reads as TGCAGCGCAAGAGGCTCCTACAATGAGCAGTTCTTC. This encodes CSARGSYNEQFF.

The chain employs TRBV5-6 and TRBJ1-1; 9 bases align to TRBD1. The V segment lost 3 bases and the J segment 5 bases; nucleotides outside the gene matches: 11. Germline lookup yields CDR1 SGHDT and CDR2 YYEEEE. The CDR3 sequence is 16 residues long. CDR3 nucleotides: TGTGCCAGCAGCTCAAGCGGGACAGGGACCTTAACTGAAGCTTTCTTT. Amino acid sequence: CASSSSGTGTLTEAFF.

The sample holds many counts of this clonotype. The chain couples TRBV12-3 or TRBV12-4 to TRBJ1-4, with D perhaps TRBD1 (5 bases). The CDR3 runs to 13 residues. The CDR3 DNA follows: TGTGCGAGCTGGGGGGACGATAATGAAAAACTGTTTTTT. Protein: CASWGDDNEKLFF.

This clonotype was counted at least ten times. The chain carries TRBV28 and TRBJ1-6; D perhaps matches TRBD1 (5 bases). Germline assignment: CDR1 MDHEN and CDR2 SYDVKM. Trimming shortened V by 5 bases and J by 9 bases, and 23 bases separated the two germline ends. The CDR3 consists of 17 residues. CDR3 nucleotide sequence: TGTGCCAGCAGTGGGGCACGGGACCCGTATTTGGGTTCACCCCTCCACTTT. As protein: CASSGARDPYLGSPLHF.

This clonotype appeared many times. This chain links TRBV15 with TRBJ1-2, with D uncertain. Trimming cost V 6 bases and J 8 bases, with 16 bases left between them. This CDR3 is 13 amino acids long. Germline V gives CDR1 LNHNV, CDR2 YYDKDF (reference sequence). The DNA for the CDR3 is TGTGCCACCAGTCGGGCAGTTATGGAAGGCTACACCTTC. It encodes CATSRAVMEGYTF.

The rearrangement uses TRBV20-1 and TRBJ1-1, with TRBD1 as a possible D gene (5 bases). Trimming shortened V by 5 bases and J by 10 bases, and 14 bases separated the two germline ends. Germline loops: CDR1 DFQATT, CDR2 SNEGSKA (reference sequence). The CDR3 extends over 11 amino acids. CDR3 DNA sequence: TGCAGTGCTGATAACACGGGGGGAGCTTTCTTT. It is translated as CSADNTGGAFF.

Comment on this clonotype: With a much larger clone just one base away, this may be a read error. The V call is TRBV2, the J call TRBJ2-7, with a weak D call TRBD2 (5 bases). Trimming left V 6 bases short and J 4 bases short, with 13 bases between. Germline CDR1 SNHLY, CDR2 FYNNEI. The CDR3 totals 13 residues. The CDR3 reads CASRDGDEYEQYF. The CDR3, as DNA: TGTGCCAGCAGAGACGGGGATGAGTACGAGCAGTACTTC.

This clonotype was detected ten times or more. This CDR3 reads CASSTEWNNEQFF. The CDR3, as DNA: TGTGCCAGCAGCACGGAGTGGAACAATGAGCAGTTCTTC. The chain carries TRBV12-3 or TRBV12-4 and TRBJ2-1; no clear D. V was trimmed by 6 bases and J by 5 bases, leaving 11 bases between them. The length of the CDR3 is 13 residues.

Ten or more counts support this clonotype. This chain uses TRBV2 with TRBJ2-2; possibly TRBD1 for D (6 bases). This CDR3 is 14 amino acids long. V lost 0 bases and J lost 5, with 7 bases in between. Per germline, CDR1 SNHLY and CDR2 FYNNEI. CDR3 coding DNA: TGTGCCAGCAGTGAAGCAGGGGGAACCGGGGAGCTGTTTTTT. Translated: CASSEAGGTGELFF.